Shown below are 18 T cell receptor beta chains from a single sample sequenced in a study of blood T cell repertoires in COVID-19 (dated by TCRdb to the early 2020s). The method behind the library was the immunoSEQ multiplex PCR assay. Here the immuneACCESS table is served through TCRdb, limited to in-frame sequences with V and J called. Missing clones are a known gap in these copies; in checked studies unresolved V genes cover under half, and the rest lacks a known reason. The sample contains around 330,000 clones, 85% to 90% of them found a single time. In total, the top ten clones hold roughly 4.1% of the sample. The sequenced sample was peripheral blood. The receptors shown here come from a woman between 45 and 65 years old with active or convalescent COVID-19.

This clone was seen once. The chain links TRBV6-1 to TRBJ2-7; 7 bases agree with TRBD1. Unmatched junction bases numbered 7, after V lost 2 bases and J lost 0 bases. Germline lookup yields CDR1 MNHNS and CDR2 SASEGT. The CDR3 is 16 residues long. CDR3 sequence (DNA): TGTGCCAGCAGTGAAATCCCGACAGGGTACTCCTACGAGCAGTACTTC. Translated, it gives CASSEIPTGYSYEQYF.

The chain combines TRBV14 with TRBJ2-1; 7 positions agree with TRBD2. The trim removed 5 bases at V and 1 base at J, leaving 8 bases unmatched. In germline, CDR1 is SGHDN, CDR2 FVKESK. The CDR3 sequence is 16 residues long. The CDR3: CASSALGAGSYNEQFF. The CDR3 region has the DNA TGTGCCAGCAGCGCCTTGGGAGCGGGGTCCTACAATGAGCAGTTCTTC.

This chain connects TRBV7-9 to TRBJ1-4; no clear D. The CDR3 consists of 14 residues. Germline assignment: CDR1 SEHNR and CDR2 FQNEAQ (reference sequence). Trimming shortened V by 0 bases and J by 7 bases, and 9 bases separated the two germline ends. CDR3 coding DNA: TGTGCCAGCAGCTTAGCTGTAGAGTCTGAAAAACTGTTTTTT. It encodes CASSLAVESEKLFF.

This clone was seen only once. The chain joins TRBV19 to TRBJ2-5; D uncertain. CDR3 length equals 15 residues. With 5 bases removed from V and 2 bases from J, the gap between germline ends came to 15 bases. CDR1 is LNHDA and CDR2 is SQIVND in the germline V gene (reference sequence). This chain's CDR3 is CASSPRQAGQETQYF. The CDR3 region has the DNA TGTGCCAGTAGTCCTCGCCAGGCTGGACAAGAGACCCAGTACTTC.

The rearrangement links TRBV2 to TRBJ2-1; D not certain. This CDR3 has 11 amino acids. The germline V gene has CDR1 SNHLY and CDR2 FYNNEI. V lost 7 bases to trimming and J lost 4 bases, with 5 bases between them. In nucleotides, the CDR3 is TGTGCCAGCACGCAGTACAATGAGCAGTTCTTC. This sequence encodes CASTQYNEQFF.

Only a few counts were recorded for this clone. The chain joins TRBV2 to TRBJ1-6; possibly TRBD1 for D (5 bases). Germline V CDR1 and CDR2: SNHLY, FYNNEI. Trimming stripped 2 bases from V and 7 bases from J, with 12 bases between. The CDR3 has 15 residues. The CDR3 is CASSELQALNSPLHF. CDR3 DNA sequence: TGTGCCAGCAGTGAACTACAGGCTCTGAATTCACCCCTCCACTTT.

This chain links TRBV30 with TRBJ2-5, with D perhaps matching TRBD2 (6 bases). This CDR3 spans 14 amino acids. Trimming stripped 7 bases from V and 3 bases from J, with 18 bases between. The germline CDR1 and CDR2 sequences are GTSNPN and SVGIG (reference sequence). The CDR3 region is CAYTGTLTEETQYF. DNA of the CDR3: TGTGCCTACACCGGGACTTTAACCGAAGAGACCCAGTACTTC.

This sequence joins TRBV5-1 and TRBJ2-3; 10 bases line up with TRBD2. The CDR3 length is 18 residues. Germline V gene lookup returns CDR1 SGHRS and CDR2 YFSETQ. The V segment lost 1 base and the J segment 2 bases; nucleotides outside the gene matches: 10. CDR3 residues: CASSLILAGVGNTDTQYF. The CDR3 region has the DNA TGCGCCAGCAGCTTGATTCTAGCGGGAGTCGGAAACACAGATACGCAGTATTTT.

The rearrangement joins TRBV5-1 to TRBJ2-3; possible D gene TRBD2, 6 bases. Looked up from germline, CDR1 is SGHRS and CDR2 is YFSETQ. V was trimmed by 0 bases and J by 3 bases, leaving 11 bases between them. The CDR3 contains 15 residues. The CDR3 coding sequence is TGCGCCAGCAGCTTGGCGGGAGTGAAGACAGATACGCAGTATTTT. Translation gives CASSLAGVKTDTQYF.

The V gene is TRBV20-1, the J gene TRBJ1-5; 10 bases map to TRBD1. The V gene end was trimmed by 6 bases and the J gene end by 6 bases; junction bases not matched to a gene: 8. The CDR3 has 14 residues. Germline V gives CDR1 DFQATT, CDR2 SNEGSKA (reference sequence). Here the CDR3 reads CSASPGTGAQPQHF. In DNA form, the CDR3 reads TGCAGTGCAAGTCCCGGGACAGGGGCTCAGCCCCAGCATTTT.

This rearrangement joins TRBV5-5 to TRBJ1-5; D remains ambiguous. This CDR3 has 16 residues. The ends were cut back, 0 bases at V and 4 bases at J, with 14 bases in the middle. Germline V CDR1 and CDR2: SGHKS, YYEKEE (reference sequence). This CDR3 is CASSLASNLRNQPQHF. In DNA form, the CDR3 reads TGTGCCAGCAGCTTGGCCTCTAATCTCAGGAATCAGCCCCAGCATTTT.

This rearrangement joins TRBV5-1 to TRBJ2-1, with TRBD2 matching over 11 bases. In germline, CDR1 is SGHRS, CDR2 YFSETQ. Trimming took 1 base from V and 15 from J; bases not matched to a gene: 12. The CDR3 is 15 residues long. This CDR3 is CASSLMGTSGTSPFF. The CDR3 nucleotides read TGCGCCAGCAGCTTGATGGGGACTAGCGGTACGAGTCCGTTCTTC. Variable domain in full (rest from reference TRBV5-1 and TRBJ2-1): KAGVTQTPRYLIKTRGQQVTLSCSPISGHRSVSWYQQTPGQGLQFLFEYFSETQRNKGNFPGRFSGRQFSNSRSEMNVSTLELGDSALYLCASSLMGTSGTSPFFGPGTRLTVL.

This rearrangement joins TRBV18 to TRBJ2-5; 13 positions match TRBD2. This CDR3 region has 16 residues. V lost 5 bases and J lost 3; bases outside the gene matches: 6. Per the germline V gene, CDR1 is KGHSH and CDR2 is LQKENI. CDR3 loop: CASSRTSGSGKETQYF. As DNA, the CDR3 is TGTGCCAGCTCAAGGACTAGCGGGAGCGGTAAAGAGACCCAGTACTTC.

Note on this clone: The junction shows a germline mismatch at one end, possibly a read error. The chain is built from TRBV7-7 and TRBJ2-5; TRBD1 matches 8 bases. From germline, CDR1 is SSHAT and CDR2 FNYEAQ (reference sequence). The CDR3 consists of 15 residues. CDR3 sequence reads: CASSLEGQAVETQYF. CDR3 bases: TGTGCTAGCAGCTTAGAGGGACAGGCTGTAGAGACCCAGTACTTC.

This clone was found a few times. The chain has TRBV7-3 and TRBJ1-1; 7 nucleotides agree with TRBD1. V lost 0 bases, J lost 0 bases, and 16 bases stayed unmatched. Germline loops: CDR1 SGHTA, CDR2 FQGTGA. The CDR3 extends over 20 amino acids. For the CDR3, the DNA is TGTGCCAGCAGCTTAACGCGTGGATGGGGGGATACAGGGGTGAACACTGAAGCTTTCTTT. Amino acid sequence: CASSLTRGWGDTGVNTEAFF.

The chain is built from TRBV4-2 and TRBJ2-7, with a tentative D call TRBD2 (7 bases). Germline loops: CDR1 LGHNA, CDR2 YNFKEQ. The CDR3 is 13 amino acids. Trimming pared 8 bases from V and 4 bases from J, leaving 15 bases between. CDR3 bases: TGTGCCAGCGGACAGCGGGATGATTACGAGCAGTACTTC. Translated, it gives CASGQRDDYEQYF.

The chain carries TRBV9 and TRBJ1-5, with a possible D match to TRBD1 (5 bases). Trimming removed 0 bases from V and 6 bases from J, with 10 bases in between. CDR1 SGDLS and CDR2 YYNGEE come from the germline V gene. The CDR3 loop spans 14 amino acids. CDR3 sequence (DNA): TGTGCCAGCAGCGTAGACCAGGGATTTCAGCCCCAGCATTTT. It yields the protein CASSVDQGFQPQHF. Full variable domain (rest looked up from reference TRBV9 and TRBJ1-5): DSGVTQTPKHLITATGQRVTLRCSPRSGDLSVYWYQQSLDQGLQFLIQYYNGEERAKGNILERFSAQQFPDLHSELNLSSLELGDSALYFCASSVDQGFQPQHFGDGTRLSIL.

The chain uses TRBV7-2 and TRBJ2-3; TRBD2 matches at 7 bases. The CDR3 sequence is 14 residues long. Trimming cost V 5 bases and J 6 bases; bases outside gene matches: 8. Germline CDR1 is SGHTA and CDR2 is FQGNSA. Here the CDR3 reads CASSQTRGVDTQYF. In nucleotides, the CDR3 is TGTGCCAGCAGCCAAACTCGGGGGGTGGATACGCAGTATTTT.